This TCR beta chain derives from a study of blood T cell repertoires in COVID-19. Turning to the study itself: Acute and convalescent COVID-19 samples came from the United States, Italy and Spain. PBMCs, B-cell-depleted T cells, or T cells were the source of the cDNA or gDNA that made up the material.

Profiling relied on immunoSEQ multiplex PCR, and the TCRdb table lists in-frame clones only, not all of them. The sample has roughly 110,000 clones; approximately 84% are singletons. Looked up from germline, CDR1 is LGHDT and CDR2 is YNNKEL (reference sequence). The CDR3 runs 14 residues. The J segment lost 4 bases and the V segment lost 4 bases, leaving 6 bases of the junction unmatched. The sequenced material came from peripheral blood. The gene calls are TRBV3-1 (or the pseudogene TRBV3-2) and TRBJ1-2; 7 bases are shared with TRBD1. This clonotype was sampled from a man over 45 with acute or convalescent COVID-19. CDR3 DNA sequence: TGTGCCAGCAGCCCACCGACAGGGAGCTATGGCTACACCTTC. Its translation: CASSPPTGSYGYTF.